This paragraph reports one T cell receptor beta chain. Measured with immunoSEQ multiplex PCR; TCRdb has only the in-frame clones, and not every one. The repertoire holds over 85,000 clones, more than 80% seen once, with 3.5% to 5.5% in the top ten. This record belongs to a study of blood T cell repertoires in COVID-19. V dropped 1 base and J dropped 4; count of bases not matched to a gene: 10. This CDR3 region has 17 residues. The germline CDR1 and CDR2 sequences are KGHSH and LQKENI. The sequenced material came from peripheral blood. The rearrangement links TRBV18 to TRBJ1-2; 9 bases align to TRBD1. This receptor was identified in a human donor in a cohort sampled during active COVID-19. DNA of the CDR3: TGTGCCAGCTCACCACTAAGCGGGAAGACAGGGGGCTATGGCTACACCTTC. Residues: CASSPLSGKTGGYGYTF.